This TCR beta chain was sequenced during a study of cytomegalovirus exposure and HLA in healthy donors (dated 2017 in TCRdb). Notes on the research overall: According to an earlier analysis of 587 of the donors, roughly 180 million T cells yielded over 100 million unique TCR beta sequences and more than 250 Gb of sequence data. In addition to the first cohort of 650 to 800 subjects, a separate validation cohort of around 110 different subjects was used. The genetic ancestry cluster associated with self-reported Caucasian donors included about 81% of the roughly 360 genotyped donors. Around 320 gigabases of sequencing data and approximately 85 million unique TCR sequences were included in an early release covering roughly 700 HLA-typed donors. Every repertoire in the discovery cohort had been generated on one and the same sequencing platform. In the later analysis, no new phenotypic data were used to find candidate immune exposures; instead, reliance was placed on TCR beta sequences and their occurrence across donors. In a later analysis, previously published TCR beta repertoires from 500 to 750 donors were re-analyzed and high-resolution HLA genotyping was added so that TCR occurrence patterns could be studied. Roughly five DR-DQ haplotypes were treated as single units for association and clustering because of strong linkage in the cohort. The study aimed to test whether signatures of past pathogen exposure could be identified by cataloging public T cell receptors. Donor age, sex, ethnicity and CMV serostatus were compiled alongside the repertoire data. Both class I and class II loci were covered by HLA typing, at four-digit resolution. Typing coverage differed by locus: A, B, C, DRB1 and DQB1 were typed in roughly 620-630 donors, DQA1 in 500 to 550, DPA1 in approximately 610, and DPB1 in about 450. Across around 400 genotyped donors of the cohort, an average of about 240,000 unique TCR beta nucleotide sequences per donor were sequenced, and approximately 17% of those sequences were non-productive. An earlier analysis of around 580 of the donors used high-throughput TCR beta sequencing to judge whether each TCR beta V gene segment behaved as functional or pseudogenic. In a later genetic analysis, genome-wide SNP genotypes for about 65% of the 666 donors were used, and that subset was treated as a discovery cohort. The T cell repertoires of some 700 subjects were profiled by immunosequencing and related to cytomegalovirus serostatus. To predict cytomegalovirus infection status, the study brought together high-throughput TCR immunosequencing, statistical association of individual TCRs with disease status, and machine learning.

V and J are trimmed by 4 bases and 8 bases, and the gene matches miss 6 bases of the junction. The CDR3 numbers 14 residues from cysteine through phenylalanine. The only DNA kept is the CDR3, 42 bases in frame from the first base. Reading the germline V gene gives CDR1 MRHNA and CDR2 SNTAGT. In total, approximately 690 healthy bone marrow donors made up the cohort. At the time of sampling, all cohort members were nominally healthy, though unrecorded immune exposures were likely present. The donor was CMV seropositive and was included in the group of 250 to 350 seropositive cohort members. A peripheral blood sample was collected from each donor, and TCR beta sequencing was performed on peripheral blood mononuclear cells. The Qiagen DNeasy Blood Extraction Kit was used to extract genomic DNA from the blood cell samples. The receptor library was made with the immunoSEQ multiplex PCR assay. For the multiplex PCR, a mixture combining 60 forward primers for TCR Vbeta segments and 13 reverse primers for TCR Jbeta segments was used. The CDR3 region of rearranged TCR beta genes was amplified from genomic DNA by a multiplex PCR assay. The Illumina HiSeq System was used to sequence the amplified TCR beta libraries as 87-base-pair reads. The authors' analysis ran thus. In a later analysis, 77 million or so unique TCR beta chains were counted across the 666 repertoires, and roughly 11 million of these chains were shared by at least two donors. Raw reads were error-corrected and collapsed into unique sequences with a nearest-neighbor algorithm that merged closely related sequences to remove PCR and sequencing errors. V, D and J gene segments were assigned by aligning CDR3 sequences to IMGT reference sequences. For a sequence to be retained, a match of at least six nucleotides to both a V gene segment and a J gene segment was required. A rearrangement counted as productive if the CDR3 had no stop codons and remained in frame with V and J, and every other rearrangement counted as non-productive. Following IMGT convention, CDR3 was defined as the stretch from the second conserved V-encoded cysteine up to the conserved J-encoded phenylalanine. The earlier analysis of roughly 590 of the donors excluded sequences that lacked an unambiguous match to a single V gene segment. An earlier analysis of fewer than 750 of the donors called V segments functional above 56.7% productive rearrangements and segregating when the between-donor standard deviation exceeded 5%. A statistical classification framework was built to diagnose cytomegalovirus status from the catalog of TCR beta chain sequences. A later analysis assigned V and J genes by comparing TCR nucleotide sequences with IMGT/GENE-DB human TR gene sequences. Using the TCRdist pipeline, a later analysis assigned CDR3 sequences along with most-parsimonious VDJ recombination scenarios. In a later analysis, each TCR beta chain was defined by its CDR3 amino acid sequence together with its V-gene family, and reads lacking a unique V-gene family were excluded. To address suspected cross-contamination and a sequencing artifact, a later analysis removed approximately 600 highly shared, low-generation-probability nucleotide sequences. In a later analysis, a clonal expansion index was calculated for each public chain from normalized within-repertoire ranks of inferred template counts. In a later analysis, generation probabilities were computed using a VDJ recombination model fitted to out-of-frame rearrangements, and the results were checked against IGoR. Hypergeometric tests were used in a later analysis to score TCR-TCR, TCR-HLA and TCR-CMV co-occurrence, with a repertoire-size bias correction applied to the TCR pairs. False discovery rates were estimated in a later analysis by permuting HLA or CMV assignments 20 times. A later analysis grouped co-occurring TCRs with DBSCAN, adding TCRdist sequence similarity when clustering within HLA-allele-positive subsets. Co-occurrence clustering excluded repertoires with fewer than 30,000 or more than 120,000 public chains, plus five with anomalous nucleotide sharing. TCRdb's version of the immuneACCESS table is confined to in-frame rearrangements and falls short of the full clone set. An unresolved V gene accounts for under half of the shortfall where checked; the remainder is of unknown origin. The V and J calls and clone size are taken from that table; D and trimming were inferred from the DNA. The sample table shows some 170,000 clones, and 70% are seen once. The top ten clonotypes cover under 5.5% of the sample.

In the case of this clone: What this receptor recognizes is not known. Base qualities are not recorded, but no much larger clone differs from it by a single base.

Study-wide conclusions, independent of this receptor: V-gene and J-gene trimming of TCR beta chains was associated with a missense DCLRE1C variant in a later genetic analysis, and the association was replicated in an independent cohort. In a later analysis, TCR association rates were found to vary across HLA loci, with the most associated TCRs seen for DRB1 alleles and the fewest for HLA-C alleles. A further reported finding was that TCR beta sequences accurately predicted the HLA-A and HLA-B alleles for most subjects in the first cohort. Because counts were too low, roughly 17 rarely observed V segments, including chromosome 9 orphons, were left out of the earlier analysis of 587 of the donors. The study gave a list of 150 to 200 TCR beta chains associated with cytomegalovirus. Presence/absence analyses assumed roughly uniform sequencing depth across donors, an assumption that may not hold. It was suggested by the authors that the approach could potentially be generalized to other disease states and immunological phenotypes. Linkage disequilibrium might explain the correlated functional status among segregating V segments, but an unknown experimental factor could not be excluded. In a later analysis, several top co-occurrence clusters were reported to appear linked to parvovirus B19, influenza, CMV and Epstein-Barr virus. Because HLA typing was unavailable for some donors at each locus, only the typed subset was used in association tests. A later analysis found that most CMV-associated TCR beta chains appeared HLA-restricted, with HLA associations seemingly driven largely by CMV exposure. The 87-base-pair reads could not distinguish some IMGT-functional V segments, including TRBV6-2 and TRBV6-3, so those segments were excluded. Cytomegalovirus status was reported to be diagnosed by the classifier with high specificity and sensitivity in both the original and validation cohorts. In a later genetic analysis, fewer N-insertions in productive TCRs were reported among donors in an Asian-associated ancestry cluster than the roughly 700-donor mean. In an earlier analysis of fewer than 700 of the donors, most TCR beta V segments appeared in productive rearrangements about 87% or about 30% of the time, broadly matching IMGT annotations. Strong co-occurrence of HLA alleles, especially DR and DQ, made assigning TCR associations to individual alleles difficult. Three of the identified cytomegalovirus-associated TCR beta chains were confirmed in vitro to be specific for cytomegalovirus antigens. Across donors, most TCR sequences were observed very rarely, whereas some public TCRs were present in many individuals. A group of highly shared sequence variants was considered likely to be a technical artifact of the sequencing pipeline. The cohort was sequenced for TCR beta chains only, and without alpha or paired-chain data the features that could be detected were limited. CMV serostatus was the only immune exposure information available for the cohort. In a later analysis, HLA-associated TCR beta chains showed more clonal expansion and lower generation probabilities than non-associated chains that were equally common. Specific HLA alleles were associated with 15,000 to 20,000 TCR beta sequences at a false discovery rate of 0.05 in a later analysis.

The sequence came from a man between 18 and 35 years old in good health and CMV-seropositive. The specimen sequenced was PBMCs. The chain links TRBV6-4 with TRBJ1-2; the junction holds 11 bases that match TRBD1. The nucleotide sequence is TGTGCCAGCAGTGCGGACAGGGGGCGCGGCGGCTACACCTTC. The encoded protein is CASSADRGRGGYTF.